This passage covers 27 T cell receptor beta chains from one sample sequenced in a study of blood T cell repertoires in COVID-19 (TCRdb year 2020). Library method: the immunoSEQ multiplex PCR assay. TCRdb stores this immuneACCESS table with in-frame sequences only. Part of the clones is absent; in the studies checked, under half of the shortfall reflects unresolved V genes, and no reason is known for the rest. Across this sample there are some 320,000 clones, with nearly 90% seen only once. Roughly 2.9% of the sample is taken by the ten largest. The sequencing sample was made of PBMCs or T cells enriched from blood (not recorded which). The receptors come from a woman in her 50s who had been exposed to COVID-19.

The rearrangement uses TRBV28 and TRBJ1-2, with a possible D match to TRBD1 (6 bases). Germline loops: CDR1 MDHEN, CDR2 SYDVKM. The germline V and J ends were trimmed by 4 bases and 0 bases, with 12 bases remaining between them. CDR3 length: 15 residues. Here the CDR3 DNA reads TGTGCCAGCAGTTCAACCGACAGGCCTAACTATGGCTACACCTTC. This gives the protein CASSSTDRPNYGYTF.

This clone has only one observation. This chain connects TRBV30 to TRBJ1-5; 9 bases agree with TRBD1. The germline V gene has CDR1 GTSNPN and CDR2 SVGIG (reference sequence). With 2 bases clipped from V and 7 bases from J, the junction kept 9 bases outside the gene matches. The CDR3 consists of 15 residues. The CDR3 coding sequence is TGTGCCTGGAGTAGGGGACAGGGCCTCTCCCAGCCCCAGCATTTT. This encodes CAWSRGQGLSQPQHF. Full variable domain (missing parts from reference TRBV30 and TRBJ1-5): SQTIHQWPATLVQPVGSPLSLECTVEGTSNPNLYWYRQAAGRGLQLLFYSVGIGQISSEVPQNLSASRPQDRQFILSSKKLLLSDSGFYLCAWSRGQGLSQPQHFGDGTRLSIL.

The rearrangement links TRBV2 to TRBJ2-1, with 12 positions matching TRBD2. The CDR3 covers 15 residues. Germline V CDR1 and CDR2: SNHLY, FYNNEI. The V segment lost 3 bases and the J segment 6 bases; nucleotides outside the gene matches: 3. CDR3 sequence reads: CASSDLAGGLNEQFF. CDR3 nucleotide sequence: TGTGCCAGCAGTGATCTAGCGGGGGGGCTCAATGAGCAGTTCTTC.

The gene calls are TRBV3-1 (or the pseudogene TRBV3-2) and TRBJ1-1; 9 bases align to TRBD1. From germline, CDR1 is LGHDT and CDR2 YNNKEL (reference sequence). The length of the CDR3 is 16 residues. V trimming: 4 bases; J trimming: 6 bases; junction bases outside the gene matches: 12. This CDR3 is CASSLKSLGQGSEAFF. CDR3 bases: TGTGCCAGCAGCCTAAAAAGTCTGGGACAGGGTTCTGAAGCTTTCTTT.

This clone has only a few counts. The J gene is TRBJ1-6, the V gene TRBV20-1; D gene uncertain. The CDR3 contains 14 residues. Germline CDR1 reads DFQATT; CDR2 reads SNEGSKA (reference sequence). Between the trimmed V and J ends, which lost 3 bases and 5 bases, there was a span of 11 bases. This CDR3 is CSASAERDNSPLHF. In DNA, the CDR3 is TGCAGTGCTAGTGCTGAGAGAGATAATTCACCCCTCCACTTT.

The CDR3 bases are TGTGCCAGCAGCCAGTCCGGGGGGCAGTACTTC. Protein sequence: CASSQSGGQYF. This sequence joins TRBV3-1 (or the pseudogene TRBV3-2) and TRBJ2-7, with a weak D call TRBD2 (6 bases). The germline V gene encodes CDR1 LGHDT and CDR2 YNNKEL (reference sequence). Between the trimmed V and J ends, which lost 3 bases and 9 bases, there was a span of 9 bases. This CDR3 region has 11 residues.

The chain uses TRBV5-8 and TRBJ2-1, with 9 bases that match TRBD2. V lost 5 bases and J lost 6; bases outside the gene matches: 12. The CDR3 is made up of 16 amino acids. Germline lookup yields CDR1 SGHTS and CDR2 YDEGEE. The CDR3 DNA is TGTGCCAGCAGTCTGCTTGCTAGCGGGGTCGTCAATGAGCAGTTCTTC. It codes for CASSLLASGVVNEQFF.

The chain joins TRBV25-1 to TRBJ2-7; D possibly corresponds to TRBD1 (6 bases). There are 16 residues in the CDR3. Germline V CDR1 and CDR2: MGHDK, SYGVNS. The V end lost 4 bases, the J end lost 2 bases, and 18 bases lay between the germline ends. CDR3 sequence (DNA): TGTGCCAGCAGTGCCTCCCCAGGGGCTAAGACCTACGAGCAGTACTTC. Translating it yields CASSASPGAKTYEQYF.

The chain joins TRBV19 to TRBJ1-4; D call uncertain. This CDR3 region has 14 residues. The germline V gene encodes CDR1 LNHDA and CDR2 SQIVND (reference sequence). Trimming stripped 3 bases from V and 4 bases from J, with 9 bases between. The chain's CDR3 is CASSMAMINEKLFF. The CDR3 nucleotides are TGTGCCAGTAGTATGGCAATGATTAATGAAAAACTGTTTTTT.

The J gene is TRBJ1-4, the V gene TRBV19, with D unresolved. With 5 bases removed from V and 8 bases from J, the gap between germline ends came to 12 bases. Germline values: CDR1 LNHDA, CDR2 SQIVND (reference sequence). The CDR3 consists of 13 residues. This CDR3 is CASSLFPGEKLFF. The CDR3 DNA reads TGTGCCAGTAGTCTTTTTCCTGGCGAAAAACTGTTTTTT. The entire variable domain, with the rest obtained from reference TRBV19 and TRBJ1-4, is as follows: DGGITQSPKYLFRKEGQNVTLSCEQNLNHDAMYWYRQDPGQGLRLIYYSQIVNDFQKGDIAEGYSVSREKKESFPLTVTSAQKNPTAFYLCASSLFPGEKLFFGSGTQLSVL.

The V gene is TRBV28, the J gene TRBJ1-2; the D gene is possibly TRBD1 (6 bases). This CDR3 spans 12 amino acids. Germline assignment: CDR1 MDHEN and CDR2 SYDVKM. CDR3 sequence: CALGGLFYGYTF. CDR3 DNA: TGTGCGCTCGGGGGGCTCTTCTATGGCTACACCTTC.

This sequence joins TRBV13 and TRBJ2-3; 7 bases align to TRBD2. The CDR3 runs to 17 residues. V was clipped by 4 bases and J by 0 bases; unmatched bases: 10. CDR1 and CDR2 (germline): PRHDT, FYEKMQ (reference sequence). The CDR3 bases are TGTGCCAGCAGCTCCGTGGGGAGGGCATCTAGCACAGATACGCAGTATTTT. Its translation: CASSSVGRASSTDTQYF.

J is TRBJ2-7 and V is TRBV6-5; perhaps TRBD2 as D (5 bases). V was pared by 1 base and J by 0 bases, with 10 bases between. The CDR3 runs 15 residues. In germline, CDR1 is MNHEY, CDR2 SVGAGI. CDR3 protein: CASSYYVGNSYEQYF. DNA of the CDR3: TGTGCCAGCAGTTACTACGTCGGGAACTCCTACGAGCAGTACTTC.

The chain carries TRBV4-1 and TRBJ1-4; D may be TRBD1 (6 bases). CDR3 length: 16 amino acids. Trimming left V 2 bases short and J 7 bases short, with 17 bases between. From germline, CDR1 is MGHRA and CDR2 YSYEKL. Here the CDR3 reads CASSQTRGGSGEKLFF. The DNA for the CDR3 is TGCGCCAGCAGCCAAACCCGCGGGGGCTCAGGTGAAAAACTGTTTTTT.

The chain recombines TRBV5-6 with TRBJ1-3; D remains unclear. Deletions cut 4 bases from V and 1 base from J, with 9 bases between. Germline V lookup: CDR1 SGHDT, CDR2 YYEEEE. The CDR3 loop spans 14 amino acids. Here the CDR3 reads CASSPKPSGNTIYF. CDR3 nucleotide sequence: TGTGCCAGCAGCCCTAAGCCATCTGGAAACACCATATATTTT. The full variable domain, completed using reference TRBV5-6 and TRBJ1-3, is DAGVTQSPTHLIKTRGQQVTLRCSPKSGHDTVSWYQQALGQGPQFIFQYYEEEERQRGNFPDRFSGHQFPNYSSELNVNALLLGDSALYLCASSPKPSGNTIYFGEGSWLTVV.

This clone has only one observation. The V and J genes are TRBV19 and TRBJ1-1, with D tentatively TRBD1 (5 bases). V lost 6 bases to trimming and J lost 0 bases, with 11 bases between them. Germline V gives CDR1 LNHDA, CDR2 SQIVND (reference sequence). The length of the CDR3 is 14 residues. DNA of the CDR3: TGTGCCAGTAGGCGGCAGGGCTTGAACACTGAAGCTTTCTTT. Protein: CASRRQGLNTEAFF.

The V and J genes are TRBV28 and TRBJ2-1; D might be TRBD2 (5 bases). Germline values: CDR1 MDHEN, CDR2 SYDVKM. V was shortened by 7 bases and J by 0 bases, with 16 bases between the two germline ends. This CDR3 contains 16 residues. The CDR3 spells CASNLRRRSSYNEQFF. In DNA, the CDR3 is TGTGCCAGCAACCTTAGGAGGAGAAGCTCCTACAATGAGCAGTTCTTC.

The chain has TRBV7-9 and TRBJ2-7; D is possibly TRBD1 (5 bases). Germline assignment: CDR1 SEHNR and CDR2 FQNEAQ (reference sequence). This CDR3 has 19 amino acids. V dropped 5 bases and J dropped 6 bases, with 32 bases sitting between them. The CDR3 coding sequence is TGTGCCAGCAGCCCTACTATTGCCAGGGAAGAAACCCTCGCCGTCGAGCAGTACTTC. Amino acid sequence: CASSPTIAREETLAVEQYF.

This chain connects TRBV11-2 to TRBJ1-1; TRBD1 matches 8 bases. J was trimmed by 3 bases and V by 3 bases; bases with no gene match: 6. Germline values: CDR1 SGHAT, CDR2 FQNNGV. CDR3 size: 15 residues. The CDR3 loop reads CASSFKTGADTEAFF. In DNA form, the CDR3 reads TGTGCCAGCAGCTTTAAGACAGGGGCGGACACTGAAGCTTTCTTT. The whole variable domain, filled in from reference TRBV11-2 and TRBJ1-1, reads EAGVAQSPRYKIIEKRQSVAFWCNPISGHATLYWYQQILGQGPKLLIQFQNNGVVDDSQLPKDRFSAERLKGVDSTLKIQPAKLEDSAVYLCASSFKTGADTEAFFGQGTRLTVV.

This chain links TRBV7-9 with TRBJ2-1; possibly TRBD2 for D (6 bases). The CDR3 totals 15 residues. Trimming removed 1 base from V and 4 bases from J, with 11 bases in between. Germline CDR1 is SEHNR and CDR2 is FQNEAQ (reference sequence). This CDR3 is CASSLGAGPYNEQFF. CDR3 nucleotide sequence: TGTGCCAGCAGCTTAGGTGCGGGGCCGTACAATGAGCAGTTCTTC.

V and J are TRBV5-4 and TRBJ2-2; D possibly corresponds to TRBD1 (6 bases). The germline V gene has CDR1 SGHNT and CDR2 YYREEE (reference sequence). The CDR3 is 16 amino acids. V was shortened by 4 bases and J by 2 bases, with 15 bases between the two germline ends. The CDR3 DNA follows: TGTGCCAGCAGCGTCGGACAGAGTTATAACACCGGGGAGCTGTTTTTT. The encoded protein is CASSVGQSYNTGELFF.

The J gene is TRBJ2-1, the V gene TRBV7-9; D is uncertain. The CDR3 has 14 amino acids. The V and J ends lost 4 bases and 6 bases respectively, with 13 bases between them. Germline-derived CDR1 and CDR2 are SEHNR and FQNEAQ (reference sequence). CDR3 in amino acids: CASSSESASNEQFF. CDR3 DNA: TGTGCCAGCAGCTCCGAGTCCGCGAGCAATGAGCAGTTCTTC.

This chain uses TRBV5-5 with TRBJ2-3; D is possibly TRBD1 (6 bases). CDR1 and CDR2 (germline): SGHKS, YYEKEE (reference sequence). The V end lost 4 bases, the J end lost 0 bases, and 12 bases lay between the germline ends. This CDR3 has 15 residues. This CDR3 reads CASSADRSSTDTQYF. In DNA, the CDR3 is TGTGCCAGCAGCGCGGACAGATCTAGCACAGATACGCAGTATTTT.

V is TRBV4-1 and J is TRBJ1-2; perhaps TRBD1 as D (6 bases). The V end lost 3 bases, the J end lost 5 bases, and 19 bases lay between the germline ends. The CDR3 spans 16 residues. Germline V CDR1 and CDR2: MGHRA, YSYEKL. The CDR3 DNA is TGCGCCAGCAGCCACGACCGGACAGCTTTGGTATATGGCTACACCTTC. Protein product: CASSHDRTALVYGYTF.

A single count supports this clone. V gene TRBV2 combines with J gene TRBJ2-7; perhaps TRBD1 as D (6 bases). Germline loops: CDR1 SNHLY, CDR2 FYNNEI. The CDR3 loop spans 14 amino acids. With 6 bases removed from V and 2 bases from J, the gap between germline ends came to 14 bases. The CDR3 region is CASRVRGITYEQYF. The DNA of the CDR3 is TGTGCCAGCAGGGTCAGGGGAATCACCTACGAGCAGTACTTC.

This clone was found once. The V and J genes are TRBV2 and TRBJ2-3; the match to TRBD1 covers 8 bases. The CDR3 runs to 16 residues. Germline V gives CDR1 SNHLY, CDR2 FYNNEI. Trimming at V came to 5 bases and at J to 1 base, leaving 8 bases not matched to a gene. CDR3 residues: CASSHEPGQGTDTQYF. CDR3 DNA: TGTGCCAGCAGTCACGAACCGGGACAGGGCACAGATACGCAGTATTTT.

The chain links TRBV25-1 to TRBJ2-7, with 7 bases aligning to TRBD1. After removal of 5 bases from V and 9 bases from J, the junction contained 7 bases not matched to a gene. Germline CDR1 is MGHDK and CDR2 is SYGVNS. This CDR3 spans 12 amino acids. Here the CDR3 DNA reads TGTGCCAGCAGTTCTGAGGGGGCGTTGCAGTACTTC. Translating gives CASSSEGALQYF.